The T cell receptor beta chain described here comes from a study of blood T cell repertoires in COVID-19. Study overall: Sites in the United States, Italy and Spain provided acute and convalescent COVID-19 samples. Sample material is recorded as cDNA or gDNA derived from T cells, B-cell-depleted T cells, or PBMCs.

As handled by the study authors: Estimation of nucleated cell counts was performed using reference gene primer amplification. Clones were read by immunoSEQ multiplex PCR, and TCRdb kept only the in-frame ones, dropping some. V and J calls plus clone size are reproduced from that table; the DNA served to infer D and trimming. Of roughly 200,000 clones listed, approximately 81% are singletons. V lost 0 bases and J lost 8, with 4 bases in between. The CDR3 sequence is 11 residues long. Germline V gene sequence: CDR1 KGHSY, CDR2 FQNENV. The sequence derives from a woman older than 75 with acute or convalescent COVID-19. The sequenced sample consisted of peripheral blood. The gene calls are TRBV16 and TRBJ1-2; D gene uncertain. CDR3 DNA sequence: TGTGCCAGCAGCCAATCACAAGGCTACACCTTC. Encoded protein: CASSQSQGYTF.